This record looks at one T cell receptor beta chain sequence and its context. CDR3 length: 13 residues. With V trimmed by 6 bases and J by 5 bases, 6 bases remained unmatched. CDR1 and CDR2 from the germline V gene are SQVTM and ANQGSEA. This specimen comes from a study of blood T cell repertoires in COVID-19. The overall study: Spain, Italy and the United States supplied samples that represented acute and convalescent COVID-19. T cells, B-cell-depleted T cells, or PBMCs provided the cDNA or gDNA that served as material.

Measured with immunoSEQ multiplex PCR; TCRdb has only the in-frame clones, and not every one. This sample carries about 88,000 clones, roughly 90% of them seen once, and the ten largest clones take about 2.9%. The chain is built from TRBV29-1 and TRBJ1-5; 8 bases agree with TRBD1. This clonotype was obtained from an elderly woman with acute or convalescent COVID-19. Sample: peripheral blood. CDR3 residues: CSVADRDDQPQHF. CDR3 sequence (DNA): TGCAGCGTCGCGGACAGGGACGATCAGCCCCAGCATTTT.